This record looks at one T cell receptor beta chain sequence and its context. Naivety among CD8 cells was defined by CD45RO negativity and positive CCR7 selection, thereby excluding terminally differentiated effector memory CD45RA+ cells. This sample was included in a study of shared clonotypes between healthy human individuals. Study-wide background: Sampling drew on donors who were a couple of women and a few men aged 18 to 49.

Germline V gene lookup returns CDR1 LNHNV and CDR2 YYDKDF (reference sequence). This CDR3 has 15 amino acids. V lost 1 base to trimming and J lost 4 bases; unmatched junction nucleotides: 4. Deep was the level at which the assay was run. About 200 ng DNA, 30,000 or so T cell genomes, went into each sorted-subset replicate PCR. Data came from immunoSEQ multiplex PCR; TCRdb stores just in-frame clones and leaves some out. This table holds approximately 810,000 clones, about 91% found once. The gene calls are TRBV15 and TRBJ2-1; 7 nucleotides line up with TRBD2. What was sequenced was naive CD8+ T cells sorted from blood. The TCR was taken from a young man in good health. The DNA of the CDR3 is TGTGCCACCAGCAGAGTGCGGGAGAGTTACAATGAGCAGTTCTTC. It codes for CATSRVRESYNEQFF.